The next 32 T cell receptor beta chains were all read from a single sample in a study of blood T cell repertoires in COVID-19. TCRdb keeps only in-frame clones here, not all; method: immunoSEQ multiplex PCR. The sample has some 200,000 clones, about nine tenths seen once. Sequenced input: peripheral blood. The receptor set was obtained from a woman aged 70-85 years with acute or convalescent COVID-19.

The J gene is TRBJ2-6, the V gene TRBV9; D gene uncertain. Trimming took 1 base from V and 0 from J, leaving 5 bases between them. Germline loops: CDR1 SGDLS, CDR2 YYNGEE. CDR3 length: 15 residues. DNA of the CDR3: TGTGCCAGCAGCGTAATCAGCTCTGGGGCCAACGTCCTGACTTTC. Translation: CASSVISSGANVLTF.

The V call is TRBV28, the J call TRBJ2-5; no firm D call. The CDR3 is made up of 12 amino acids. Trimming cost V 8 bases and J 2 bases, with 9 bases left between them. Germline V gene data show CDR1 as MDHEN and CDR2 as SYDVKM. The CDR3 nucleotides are TGTGCCAGCTACAGCTTACAAGAGACCCAGTACTTC. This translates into CASYSLQETQYF. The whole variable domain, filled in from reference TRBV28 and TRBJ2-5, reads DVKVTQSSRYLVKRTGEKVFLECVQDMDHENMFWYRQDPGLGLRLIYFSYDVKMKEKGDIPEGYSVSREKKERFSLILESASTNQTSMYLCASYSLQETQYFGPGTRLLVL.

CDR3 nucleotide sequence: TGTGCCAGCACGCGACTAGCGGGGGGCTCCTACGAGCAGTACTTC. Protein: CASTRLAGGSYEQYF. V gene TRBV2 combines with J gene TRBJ2-7, with 13 positions matching TRBD2. J was trimmed by 0 bases and V by 7 bases; bases with no gene match: 3. The CDR3 has 15 residues. Per germline, CDR1 SNHLY and CDR2 FYNNEI.

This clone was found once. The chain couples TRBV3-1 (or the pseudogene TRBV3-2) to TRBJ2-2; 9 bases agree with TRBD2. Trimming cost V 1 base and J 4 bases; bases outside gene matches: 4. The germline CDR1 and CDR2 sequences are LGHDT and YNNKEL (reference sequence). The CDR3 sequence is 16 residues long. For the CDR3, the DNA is TGTGCCAGCAGCCAAGGGGGACTAGCCACCACCGGGGAGCTGTTTTTT. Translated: CASSQGGLATTGELFF.

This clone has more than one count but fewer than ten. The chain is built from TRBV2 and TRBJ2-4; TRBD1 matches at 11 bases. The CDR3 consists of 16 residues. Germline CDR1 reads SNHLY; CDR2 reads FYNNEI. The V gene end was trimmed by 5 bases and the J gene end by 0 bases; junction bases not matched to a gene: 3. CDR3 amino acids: CASSPGQGVAKNIQYF. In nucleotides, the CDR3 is TGTGCCAGCAGTCCGGGACAGGGGGTAGCCAAAAACATTCAGTACTTC.

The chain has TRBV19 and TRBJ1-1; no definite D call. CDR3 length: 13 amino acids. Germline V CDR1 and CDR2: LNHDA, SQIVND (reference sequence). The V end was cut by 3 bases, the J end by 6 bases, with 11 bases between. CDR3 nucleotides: TGTGCCAGTAGTATTACAGAAAAGTCTGAAGCTTTCTTT. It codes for CASSITEKSEAFF.

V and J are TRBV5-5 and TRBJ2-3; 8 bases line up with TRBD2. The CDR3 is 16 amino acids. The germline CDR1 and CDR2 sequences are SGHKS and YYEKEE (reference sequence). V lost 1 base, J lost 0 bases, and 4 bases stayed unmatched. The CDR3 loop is CASSLQASGSTDTQYF. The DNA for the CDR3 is TGTGCCAGCAGCTTGCAGGCTAGCGGGAGCACAGATACGCAGTATTTT.

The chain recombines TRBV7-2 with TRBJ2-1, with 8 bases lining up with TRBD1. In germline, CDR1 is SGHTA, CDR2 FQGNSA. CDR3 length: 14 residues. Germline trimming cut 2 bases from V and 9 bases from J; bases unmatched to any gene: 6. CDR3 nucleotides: TGTGCCAGCAGCTTAAGGGGACAGGTCATTGAGCAGTTCTTC. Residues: CASSLRGQVIEQFF.

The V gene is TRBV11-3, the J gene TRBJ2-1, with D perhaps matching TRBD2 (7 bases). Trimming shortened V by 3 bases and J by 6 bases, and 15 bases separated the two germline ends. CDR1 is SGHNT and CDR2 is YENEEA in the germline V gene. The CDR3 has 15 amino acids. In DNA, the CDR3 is TGTGCCAGCAGCTTCCGGGGGGCGATGCCCAATGAGCAGTTCTTC. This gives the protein CASSFRGAMPNEQFF.

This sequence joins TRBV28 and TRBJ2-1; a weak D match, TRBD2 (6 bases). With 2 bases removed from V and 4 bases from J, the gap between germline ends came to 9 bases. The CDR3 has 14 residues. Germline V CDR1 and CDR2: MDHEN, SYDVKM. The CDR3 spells CASSLGGMYNEQFF. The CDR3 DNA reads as TGTGCCAGCAGTTTAGGAGGGATGTACAATGAGCAGTTCTTC.

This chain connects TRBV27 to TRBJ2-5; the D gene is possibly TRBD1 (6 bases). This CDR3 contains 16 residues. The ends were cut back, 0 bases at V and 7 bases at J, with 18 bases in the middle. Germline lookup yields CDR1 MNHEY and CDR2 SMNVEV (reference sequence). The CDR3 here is CASSLSGVGVGGTQYF. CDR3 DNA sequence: TGTGCCAGCAGTTTATCGGGTGTGGGGGTAGGGGGGACCCAGTACTTC.

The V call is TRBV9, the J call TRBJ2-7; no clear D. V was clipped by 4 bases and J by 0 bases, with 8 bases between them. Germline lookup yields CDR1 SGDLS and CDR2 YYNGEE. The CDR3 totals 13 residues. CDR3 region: CASSMQASYEQYF. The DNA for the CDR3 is TGTGCCAGCAGCATGCAGGCCTCCTACGAGCAGTACTTC.

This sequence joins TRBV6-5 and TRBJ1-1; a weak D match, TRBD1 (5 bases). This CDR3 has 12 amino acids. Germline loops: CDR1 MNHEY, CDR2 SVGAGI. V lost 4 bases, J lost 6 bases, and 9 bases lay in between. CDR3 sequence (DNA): TGTGCCAGCAGTTTCAGGGCGGCTGAAGCTTTCTTT. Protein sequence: CASSFRAAEAFF.

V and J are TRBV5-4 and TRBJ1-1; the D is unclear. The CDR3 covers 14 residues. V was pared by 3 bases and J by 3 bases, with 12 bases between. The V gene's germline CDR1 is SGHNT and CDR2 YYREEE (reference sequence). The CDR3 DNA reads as TGTGCCAGCAGCTACCCCGACCGGGACACTGAAGCTTTCTTT. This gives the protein CASSYPDRDTEAFF.

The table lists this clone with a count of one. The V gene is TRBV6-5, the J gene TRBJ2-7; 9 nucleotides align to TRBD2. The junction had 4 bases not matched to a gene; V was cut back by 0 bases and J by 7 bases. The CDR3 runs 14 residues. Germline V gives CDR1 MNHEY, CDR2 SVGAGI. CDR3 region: CASSYSAGGWEQYF. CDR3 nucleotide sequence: TGTGCCAGCAGTTACTCGGCGGGGGGGTGGGAGCAGTACTTC.

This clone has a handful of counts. The CDR3 DNA sequence: TGTGCCAGCAGAGCTTCCCTCCGGGGATATGGCTACACCTTC. It encodes CASRASLRGYGYTF. The rearrangement uses TRBV28 and TRBJ1-2; no clear D. CDR1 and CDR2 from the germline V gene are MDHEN and SYDVKM. CDR3 size: 14 residues. Trimming shortened V by 6 bases and J by 5 bases, and 16 bases separated the two germline ends.

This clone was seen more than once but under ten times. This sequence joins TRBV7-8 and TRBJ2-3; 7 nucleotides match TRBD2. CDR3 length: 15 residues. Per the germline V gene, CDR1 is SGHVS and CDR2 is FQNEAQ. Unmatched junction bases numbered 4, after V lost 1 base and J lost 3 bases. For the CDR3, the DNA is TGTGCCAGCAGCTTAGGGGGCGGGAGAACAGATACGCAGTATTTT. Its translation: CASSLGGGRTDTQYF.

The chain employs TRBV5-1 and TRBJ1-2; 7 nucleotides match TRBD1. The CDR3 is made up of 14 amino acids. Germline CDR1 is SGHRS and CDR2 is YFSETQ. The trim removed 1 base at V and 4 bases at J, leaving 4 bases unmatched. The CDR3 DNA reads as TGCGCCAGCAGCTTGCAGGGGGGCGGCTATGGCTACACCTTC. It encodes CASSLQGGGYGYTF.

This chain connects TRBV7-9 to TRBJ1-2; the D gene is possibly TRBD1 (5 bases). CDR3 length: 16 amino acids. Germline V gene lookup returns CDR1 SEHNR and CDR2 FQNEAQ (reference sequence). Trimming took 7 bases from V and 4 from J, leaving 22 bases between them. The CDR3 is CASIPPRQTSGYGYTF. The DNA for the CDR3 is TGTGCCAGCATCCCACCCCGACAGACGTCTGGCTATGGCTACACCTTC.

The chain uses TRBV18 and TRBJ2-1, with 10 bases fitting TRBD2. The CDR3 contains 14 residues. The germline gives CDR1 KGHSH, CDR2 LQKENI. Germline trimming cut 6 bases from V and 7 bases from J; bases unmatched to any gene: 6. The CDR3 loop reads CASSTRLAGNEQFF. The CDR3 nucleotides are TGTGCCAGCTCGACCCGACTAGCGGGTAATGAGCAGTTCTTC.

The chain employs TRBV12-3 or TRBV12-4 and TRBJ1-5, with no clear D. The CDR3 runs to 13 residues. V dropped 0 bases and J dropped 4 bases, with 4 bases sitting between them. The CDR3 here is CASSLAGNQPQHF. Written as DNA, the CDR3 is TGTGCCAGCAGTTTAGCCGGTAATCAGCCCCAGCATTTT.

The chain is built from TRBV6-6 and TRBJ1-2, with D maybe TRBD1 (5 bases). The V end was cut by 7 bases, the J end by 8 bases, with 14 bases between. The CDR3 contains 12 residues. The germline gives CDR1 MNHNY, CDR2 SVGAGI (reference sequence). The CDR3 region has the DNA TGTGCCAGCACCAAGGAGGGGTGGGGCTACACCTTC. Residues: CASTKEGWGYTF.

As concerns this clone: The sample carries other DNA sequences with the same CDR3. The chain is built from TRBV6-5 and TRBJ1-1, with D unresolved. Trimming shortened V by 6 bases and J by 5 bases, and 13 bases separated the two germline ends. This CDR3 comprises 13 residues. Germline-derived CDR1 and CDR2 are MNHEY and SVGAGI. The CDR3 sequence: CASRRDRGTEAFF. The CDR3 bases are TGTGCCAGCAGACGAGACCGGGGTACTGAAGCTTTCTTT.

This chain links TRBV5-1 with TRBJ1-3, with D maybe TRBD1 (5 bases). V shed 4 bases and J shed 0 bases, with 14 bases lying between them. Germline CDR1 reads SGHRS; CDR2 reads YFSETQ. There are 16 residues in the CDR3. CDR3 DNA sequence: TGCGCCAGCAGCGTCGGACACGGGAGCTCTGGAAACACCATATATTTT. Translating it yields CASSVGHGSSGNTIYF.

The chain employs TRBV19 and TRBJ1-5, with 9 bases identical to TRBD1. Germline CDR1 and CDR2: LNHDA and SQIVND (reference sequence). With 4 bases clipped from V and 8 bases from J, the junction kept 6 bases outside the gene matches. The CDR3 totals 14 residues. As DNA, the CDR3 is TGTGCCAGTAGTAGGACAGGGGACCTTGAGCCCCAGCATTTT. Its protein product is CASSRTGDLEPQHF.

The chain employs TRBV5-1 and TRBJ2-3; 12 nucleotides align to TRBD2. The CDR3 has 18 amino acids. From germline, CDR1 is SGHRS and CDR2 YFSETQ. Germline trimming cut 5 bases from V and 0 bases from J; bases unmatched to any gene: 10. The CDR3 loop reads CASSQELAGGVSTDTQYF. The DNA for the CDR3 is TGCGCCAGCAGTCAAGAACTAGCGGGGGGTGTTAGCACAGATACGCAGTATTTT.

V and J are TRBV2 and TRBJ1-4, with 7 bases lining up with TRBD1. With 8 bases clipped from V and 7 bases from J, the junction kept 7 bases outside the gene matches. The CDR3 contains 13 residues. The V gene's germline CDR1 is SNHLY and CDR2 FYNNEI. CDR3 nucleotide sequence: TGTGCCAGCCTCAGACAGGGCGGTGAAAAACTGTTTTTT. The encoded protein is CASLRQGGEKLFF.

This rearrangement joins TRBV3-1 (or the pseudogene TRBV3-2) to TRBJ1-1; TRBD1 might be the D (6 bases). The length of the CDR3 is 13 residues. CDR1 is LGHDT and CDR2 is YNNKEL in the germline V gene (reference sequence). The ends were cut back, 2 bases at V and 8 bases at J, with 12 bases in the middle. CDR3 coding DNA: TGTGCCAGCAGCCAATTCAGGGGAGAGGAAGCTTTCTTT. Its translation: CASSQFRGEEAFF.

CDR3 nucleotides: TGTGCCAGCAGCATCGGGACCGGGACAGGGATAGATACGCAGTATTTT. It codes for CASSIGTGTGIDTQYF. This rearrangement joins TRBV11-2 to TRBJ2-3, with 9 bases lining up with TRBD1. The CDR3 consists of 16 residues. Per germline, CDR1 SGHAT and CDR2 FQNNGV. Unmatched junction bases numbered 11, after V lost 5 bases and J lost 5 bases.

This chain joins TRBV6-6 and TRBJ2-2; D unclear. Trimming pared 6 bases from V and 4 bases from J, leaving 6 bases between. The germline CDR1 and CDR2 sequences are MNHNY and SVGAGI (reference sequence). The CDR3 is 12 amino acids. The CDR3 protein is CASRQSTGELFF. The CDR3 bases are TGTGCCAGCAGGCAGTCCACCGGGGAGCTGTTTTTT.

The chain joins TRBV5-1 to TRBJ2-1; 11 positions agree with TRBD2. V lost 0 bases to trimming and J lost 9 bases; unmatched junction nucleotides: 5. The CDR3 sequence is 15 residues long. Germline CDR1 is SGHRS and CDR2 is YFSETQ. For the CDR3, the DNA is TGCGCCAGCAGCTTGGGACTAGCGGGGATAGGTGAGCAGTTCTTC. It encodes CASSLGLAGIGEQFF.

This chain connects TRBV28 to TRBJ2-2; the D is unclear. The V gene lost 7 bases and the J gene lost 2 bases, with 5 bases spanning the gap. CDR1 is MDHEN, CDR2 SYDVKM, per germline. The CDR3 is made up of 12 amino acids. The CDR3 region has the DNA TGTGCCAGCATCCAAAACACCGGGGAGCTGTTTTTT. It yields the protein CASIQNTGELFF.